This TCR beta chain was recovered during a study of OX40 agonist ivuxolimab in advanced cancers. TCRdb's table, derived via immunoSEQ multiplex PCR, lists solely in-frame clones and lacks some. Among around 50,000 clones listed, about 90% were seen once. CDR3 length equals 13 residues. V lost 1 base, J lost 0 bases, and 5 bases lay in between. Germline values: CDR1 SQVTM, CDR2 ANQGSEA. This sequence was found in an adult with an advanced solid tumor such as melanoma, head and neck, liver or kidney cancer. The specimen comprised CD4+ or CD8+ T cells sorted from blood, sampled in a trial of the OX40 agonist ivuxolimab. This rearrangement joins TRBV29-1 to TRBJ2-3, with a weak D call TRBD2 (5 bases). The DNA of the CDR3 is TGCAGCGTTGAAGGGACTAGCACAGATACGCAGTATTTT. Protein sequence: CSVEGTSTDTQYF.